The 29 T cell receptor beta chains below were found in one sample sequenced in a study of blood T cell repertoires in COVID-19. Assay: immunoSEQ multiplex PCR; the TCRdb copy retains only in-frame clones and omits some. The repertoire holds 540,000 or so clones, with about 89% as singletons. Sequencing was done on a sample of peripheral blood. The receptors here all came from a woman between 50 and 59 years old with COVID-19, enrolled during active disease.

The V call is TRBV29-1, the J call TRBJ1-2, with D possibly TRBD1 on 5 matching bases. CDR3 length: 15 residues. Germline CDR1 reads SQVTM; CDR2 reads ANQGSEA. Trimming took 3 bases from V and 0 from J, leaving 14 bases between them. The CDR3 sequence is CSVDFAGGSNYGYTF. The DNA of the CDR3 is TGCAGCGTTGACTTCGCCGGGGGGTCTAACTATGGCTACACCTTC.

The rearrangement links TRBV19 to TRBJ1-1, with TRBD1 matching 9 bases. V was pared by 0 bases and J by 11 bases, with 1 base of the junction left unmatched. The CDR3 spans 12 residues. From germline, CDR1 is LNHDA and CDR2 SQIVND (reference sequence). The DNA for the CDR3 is TGTGCCAGTAGTATAGAGGACAGGGGCGCTTTCTTT. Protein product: CASSIEDRGAFF. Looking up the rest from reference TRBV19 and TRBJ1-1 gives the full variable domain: DGGITQSPKYLFRKEGQNVTLSCEQNLNHDAMYWYRQDPGQGLRLIYYSQIVNDFQKGDIAEGYSVSREKKESFPLTVTSAQKNPTAFYLCASSIEDRGAFFGQGTRLTVV.

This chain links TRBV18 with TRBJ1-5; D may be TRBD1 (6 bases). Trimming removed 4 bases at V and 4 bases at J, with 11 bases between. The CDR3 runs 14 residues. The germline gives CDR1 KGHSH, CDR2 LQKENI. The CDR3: CASSLRTENQPQHF. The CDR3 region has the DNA TGTGCCAGCTCACTTCGGACAGAGAATCAGCCCCAGCATTTT.

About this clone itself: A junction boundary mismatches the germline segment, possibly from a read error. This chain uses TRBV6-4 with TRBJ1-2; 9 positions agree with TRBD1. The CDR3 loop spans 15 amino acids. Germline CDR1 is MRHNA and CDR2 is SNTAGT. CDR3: CASRAGQGDNYDYTF. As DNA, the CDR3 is TGTGCCAGCAGGGCGGGACAGGGAGATAACTATGACTACACCTTC.

CDR3 in DNA: TGTGCCAGCTCCTCCTGGACCCAGGGGGACGAGCAGTACTTC. It codes for CASSSWTQGDEQYF. This chain links TRBV18 with TRBJ2-7, with TRBD1 matching over 7 bases. The CDR3 totals 14 residues. The junction had 10 bases not matched to a gene; V was cut back by 6 bases and J by 5 bases. Germline V gives CDR1 KGHSH, CDR2 LQKENI.

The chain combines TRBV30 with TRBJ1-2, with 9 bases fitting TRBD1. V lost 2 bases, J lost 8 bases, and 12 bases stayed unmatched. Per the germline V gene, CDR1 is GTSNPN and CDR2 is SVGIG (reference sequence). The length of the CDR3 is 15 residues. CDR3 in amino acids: CAWSIPGQGPRGYTF. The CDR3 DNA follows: TGTGCCTGGAGTATCCCGGGACAGGGTCCGCGCGGCTACACCTTC.

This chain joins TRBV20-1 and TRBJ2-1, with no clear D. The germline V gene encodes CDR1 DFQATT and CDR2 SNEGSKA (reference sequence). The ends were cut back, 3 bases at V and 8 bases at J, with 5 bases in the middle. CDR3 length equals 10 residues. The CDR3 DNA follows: TGCAGTGCTAGTTCGGATGAGCAGTTCTTC. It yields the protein CSASSDEQFF.

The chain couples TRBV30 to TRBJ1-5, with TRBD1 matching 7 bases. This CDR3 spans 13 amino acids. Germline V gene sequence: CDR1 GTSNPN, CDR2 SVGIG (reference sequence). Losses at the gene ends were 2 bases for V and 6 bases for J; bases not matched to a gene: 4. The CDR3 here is CAWSRTGVQPQHF. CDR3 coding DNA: TGTGCCTGGAGTCGAACAGGGGTTCAGCCCCAGCATTTT.

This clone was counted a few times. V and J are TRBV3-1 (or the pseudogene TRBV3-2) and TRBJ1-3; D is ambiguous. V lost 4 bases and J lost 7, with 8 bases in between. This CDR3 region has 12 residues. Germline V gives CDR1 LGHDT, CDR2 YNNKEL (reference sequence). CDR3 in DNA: TGTGCCAGCAGCCTCAAGAGGAACACCATATATTTT. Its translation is CASSLKRNTIYF.

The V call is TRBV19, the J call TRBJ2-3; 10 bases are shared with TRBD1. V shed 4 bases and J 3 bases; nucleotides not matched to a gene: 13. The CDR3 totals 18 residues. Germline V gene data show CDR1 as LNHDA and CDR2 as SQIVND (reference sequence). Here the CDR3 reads CASSKQRPGQGRTDTQYF. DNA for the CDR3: TGTGCCAGTAGTAAACAACGACCGGGACAGGGGAGAACAGATACGCAGTATTTT.

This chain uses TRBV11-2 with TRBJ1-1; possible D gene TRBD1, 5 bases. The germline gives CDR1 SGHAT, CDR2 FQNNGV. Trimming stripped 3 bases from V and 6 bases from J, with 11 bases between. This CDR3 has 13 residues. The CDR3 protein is CASSLFQGPEAFF. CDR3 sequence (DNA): TGTGCCAGCAGCTTGTTTCAGGGTCCTGAAGCTTTCTTT.

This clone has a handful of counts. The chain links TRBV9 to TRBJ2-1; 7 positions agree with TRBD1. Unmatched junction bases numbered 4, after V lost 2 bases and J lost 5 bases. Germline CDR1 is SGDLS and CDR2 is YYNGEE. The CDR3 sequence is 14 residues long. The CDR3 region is CASSVRTGDNEQFF. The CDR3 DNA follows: TGTGCCAGCAGCGTCCGGACAGGCGACAATGAGCAGTTCTTC. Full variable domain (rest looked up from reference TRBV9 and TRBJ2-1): DSGVTQTPKHLITATGQRVTLRCSPRSGDLSVYWYQQSLDQGLQFLIQYYNGEERAKGNILERFSAQQFPDLHSELNLSSLELGDSALYFCASSVRTGDNEQFFGPGTRLTVL.

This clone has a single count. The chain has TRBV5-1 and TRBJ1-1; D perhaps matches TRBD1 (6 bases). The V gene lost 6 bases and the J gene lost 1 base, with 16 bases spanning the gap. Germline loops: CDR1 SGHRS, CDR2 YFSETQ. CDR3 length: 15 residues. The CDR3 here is CASKLDSPRNTEAFF. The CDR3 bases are TGCGCCAGCAAGCTGGACAGCCCGAGGAACACTGAAGCTTTCTTT.

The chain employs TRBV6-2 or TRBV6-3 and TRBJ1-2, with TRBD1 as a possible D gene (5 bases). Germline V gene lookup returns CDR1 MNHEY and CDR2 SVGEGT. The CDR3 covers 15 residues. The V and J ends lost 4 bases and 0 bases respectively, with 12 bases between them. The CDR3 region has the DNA TGTGCCAGCAGTTCGGGACTGATAGCTAACTATGGCTACACCTTC. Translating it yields CASSSGLIANYGYTF.

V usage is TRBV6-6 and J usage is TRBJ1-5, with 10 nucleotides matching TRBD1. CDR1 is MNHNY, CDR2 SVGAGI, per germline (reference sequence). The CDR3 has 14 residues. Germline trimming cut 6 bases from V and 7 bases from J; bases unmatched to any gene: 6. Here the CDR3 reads CASRTTGGDQPQHF. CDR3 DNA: TGTGCCAGCAGGACGACAGGGGGCGACCAGCCCCAGCATTTT.

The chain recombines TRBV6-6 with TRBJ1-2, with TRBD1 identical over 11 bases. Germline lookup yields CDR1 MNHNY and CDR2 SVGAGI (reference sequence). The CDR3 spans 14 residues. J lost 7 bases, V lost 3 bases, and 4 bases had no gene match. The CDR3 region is CASSYSGTGGGYTF. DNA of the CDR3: TGTGCCAGCAGTTATTCTGGGACAGGGGGTGGCTACACCTTC.

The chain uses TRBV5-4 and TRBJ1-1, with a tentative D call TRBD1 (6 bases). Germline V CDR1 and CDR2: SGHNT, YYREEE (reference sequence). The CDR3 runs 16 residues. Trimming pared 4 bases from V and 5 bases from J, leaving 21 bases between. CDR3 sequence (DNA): TGTGCCAGCAGCATTGGGGGGGCCAGGGGAGGAACTGAAGCTTTCTTT. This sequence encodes CASSIGGARGGTEAFF. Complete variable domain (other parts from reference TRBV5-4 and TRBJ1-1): ETGVTQSPTHLIKTRGQQVTLRCSSQSGHNTVSWYQQALGQGPQFIFQYYREEENGRGNFPPRFSGLQFPNYSSELNVNALELDDSALYLCASSIGGARGGTEAFFGQGTRLTVV.

The CDR3 coding sequence is TGTGCCAGCAGTCCCGGGTCGTACACTGAAGCTTTCTTT. Amino acid sequence: CASSPGSYTEAFF. This chain links TRBV6-5 with TRBJ1-1; no clear D gene. V was clipped by 5 bases and J by 3 bases, with 10 bases between them. CDR3 length: 13 residues. Germline CDR1 is MNHEY and CDR2 is SVGAGI.

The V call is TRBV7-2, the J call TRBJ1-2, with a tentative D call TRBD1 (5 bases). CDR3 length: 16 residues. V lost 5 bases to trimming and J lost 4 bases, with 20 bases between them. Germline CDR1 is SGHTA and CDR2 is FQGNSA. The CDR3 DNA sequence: TGTGCCAGCAGCGCCCTAGGGGCCGGGTCCGCCTATGGCTACACCTTC. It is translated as CASSALGAGSAYGYTF.

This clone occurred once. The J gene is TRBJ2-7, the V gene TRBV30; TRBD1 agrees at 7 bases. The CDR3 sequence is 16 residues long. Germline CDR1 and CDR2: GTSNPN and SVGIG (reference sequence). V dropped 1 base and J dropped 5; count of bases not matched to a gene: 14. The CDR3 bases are TGTGCCTGGAGTGATCCCTTAGGACAGGCTGGCGACGAGCAGTACTTC. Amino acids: CAWSDPLGQAGDEQYF.

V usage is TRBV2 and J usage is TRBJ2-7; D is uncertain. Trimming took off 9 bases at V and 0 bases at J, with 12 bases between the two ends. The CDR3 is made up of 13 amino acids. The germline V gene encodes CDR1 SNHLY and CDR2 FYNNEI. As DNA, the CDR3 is TGTGCCAGGAAACCTAGGAGCTCCTACGAGCAGTACTTC. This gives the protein CARKPRSSYEQYF.

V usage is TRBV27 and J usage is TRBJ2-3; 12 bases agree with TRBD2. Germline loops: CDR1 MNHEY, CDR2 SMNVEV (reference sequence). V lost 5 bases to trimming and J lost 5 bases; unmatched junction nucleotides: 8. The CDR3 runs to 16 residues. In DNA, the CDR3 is TGTGCCAGCAGTGGACTAGCGGGGACCCTGGGAGATACGCAGTATTTT. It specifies CASSGLAGTLGDTQYF.

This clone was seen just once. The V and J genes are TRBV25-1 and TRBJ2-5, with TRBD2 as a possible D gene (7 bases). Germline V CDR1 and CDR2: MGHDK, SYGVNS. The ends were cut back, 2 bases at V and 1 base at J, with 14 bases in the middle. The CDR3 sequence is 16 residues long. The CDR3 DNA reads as TGTGCCAGCAGTGAACATCAGGGGAGGGTCCAAGAGACCCAGTACTTC. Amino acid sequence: CASSEHQGRVQETQYF.

The CDR3 here is CASSSTSGPYNEQFF. The CDR3 DNA sequence: TGCGCCAGCAGCTCCACTAGCGGACCCTACAATGAGCAGTTCTTC. V gene TRBV5-1 combines with J gene TRBJ2-1, with 8 bases fitting TRBD2. The CDR3 is made up of 15 amino acids. The germline CDR1 and CDR2 sequences are SGHRS and YFSETQ. Losses at the gene ends were 3 bases for V and 2 bases for J; bases not matched to a gene: 4.

The chain's CDR3 is CASSLRTGTGYTF. The CDR3 nucleotides are TGTGCCAGCAGCCTACGGACAGGGACTGGCTACACCTTC. This rearrangement joins TRBV5-4 to TRBJ1-2, with 8 bases matching TRBD1. The CDR3 consists of 13 residues. Germline assignment: CDR1 SGHNT and CDR2 YYREEE (reference sequence). The V gene end was trimmed by 4 bases and the J gene end by 7 bases; junction bases not matched to a gene: 6.

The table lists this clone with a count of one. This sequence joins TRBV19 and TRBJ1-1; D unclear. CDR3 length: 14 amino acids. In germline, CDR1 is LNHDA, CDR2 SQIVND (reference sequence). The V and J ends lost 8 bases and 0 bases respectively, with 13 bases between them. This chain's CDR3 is CASSEILLNTEAFF. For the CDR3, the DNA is TGTGCCAGTTCCGAGATCCTCCTGAACACTGAAGCTTTCTTT.

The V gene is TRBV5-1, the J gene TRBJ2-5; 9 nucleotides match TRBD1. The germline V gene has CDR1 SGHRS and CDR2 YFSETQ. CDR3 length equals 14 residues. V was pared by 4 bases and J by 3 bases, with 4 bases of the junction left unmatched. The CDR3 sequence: CASSVQGAEETQYF. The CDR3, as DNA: TGCGCCAGCAGCGTACAGGGGGCTGAAGAGACCCAGTACTTC.

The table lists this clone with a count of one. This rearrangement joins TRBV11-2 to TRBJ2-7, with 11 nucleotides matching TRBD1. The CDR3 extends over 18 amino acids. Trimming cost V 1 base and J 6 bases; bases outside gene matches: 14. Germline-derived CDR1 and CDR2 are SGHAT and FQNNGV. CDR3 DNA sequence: TGTGCCAGCAGCTTAGTTAGTTTGGGTGGGACAGGGGGTCGCGAGCAGTACTTC. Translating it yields CASSLVSLGGTGGREQYF. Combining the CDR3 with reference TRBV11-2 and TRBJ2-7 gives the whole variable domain EAGVAQSPRYKIIEKRQSVAFWCNPISGHATLYWYQQILGQGPKLLIQFQNNGVVDDSQLPKDRFSAERLKGVDSTLKIQPAKLEDSAVYLCASSLVSLGGTGGREQYFGPGTRLTVT.

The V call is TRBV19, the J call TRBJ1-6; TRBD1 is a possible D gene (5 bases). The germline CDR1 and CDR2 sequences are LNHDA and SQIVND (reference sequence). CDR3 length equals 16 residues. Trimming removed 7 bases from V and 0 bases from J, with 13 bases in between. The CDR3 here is CASNPQASSYNSPLHF. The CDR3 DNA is TGTGCCAGTAACCCACAGGCAAGCTCCTATAATTCACCCCTCCACTTT.